Shown below are 14 T cell receptor beta chains from a single sample sequenced in a study. TCRdb re-called the RT-PCR reads with MiXCR, one entry per CDR3 protein. This sample has hundreds of thousands of distinct CDR3 sequences, with 14% found just once. What was sequenced was memory CD4+ T cells from blood. The receptors come from a female donor in good health, serving as a healthy control.

The rearrangement links TRBV29-1 to TRBJ2-5; 12 bases line up with TRBD2. V trimming: 5 bases; J trimming: 5 bases; junction bases outside the gene matches: 6. The CDR3 has 14 residues. CDR1 is SQVTM, CDR2 ANQGSEA, per germline. This CDR3 reads CSVLELAGGETQYF. CDR3 sequence (DNA): TGCAGCGTTCTTGAGCTAGCGGGAGGGGAGACCCAGTACTTC. Looking up the rest from reference TRBV29-1 and TRBJ2-5 gives the full variable domain: SAVISQKPSRDICQRGTSLTIQCQVDSQVTMMFWYRQQPGQSLTLIATANQGSEATYESGFVIDKFPISRPNLTFSTLTVSNMSPEDSSIYLCSVLELAGGETQYFGPGTRLLVL.

The DNA for the CDR3 is TGTGCCAGCAGCGCTTGGACTACCTCTGGGGGCAACATTCAGTACTTC. Residues: CASSAWTTSGGNIQYF. The V gene is TRBV7-2, the J gene TRBJ2-4; D may be TRBD1 or TRBD2 (6 bases each). The CDR3 is 16 residues long. Trimming removed 5 bases at V and 7 bases at J, with 21 bases between. Germline lookup yields CDR1 SGHTA and CDR2 FQGNSA.

This clonotype turned up a few times. The chain carries TRBV20-1 and TRBJ1-4; a weak D match, TRBD1 (6 bases). Germline V gene data show CDR1 as DFQATT and CDR2 as SNEGSKA (reference sequence). CDR3 size: 14 residues. Trimming took off 5 bases at V and 4 bases at J, with 14 bases between the two ends. The CDR3 reads CSAPDRRDNEKLFF. CDR3 DNA sequence: TGCAGTGCTCCTGACAGGCGGGATAATGAAAAACTGTTTTTT.

Ten or more counts support this clonotype. This chain links TRBV9 with TRBJ1-2, with unresolved D. Germline CDR1 reads SGDLS; CDR2 reads YYNGEE. The V end lost 0 bases, the J end lost 7 bases, and 13 bases lay between the germline ends. This CDR3 region has 14 residues. The CDR3 here is CASSVDPLLSGYTF. The DNA for the CDR3 is TGTGCCAGCAGCGTAGACCCGCTTCTCTCTGGCTACACCTTC.

The sample holds a few counts of this clonotype. The chain is built from TRBV24-1 and TRBJ1-1; no reliable D call. V was shortened by 6 bases and J by 1 base, with 8 bases between the two germline ends. CDR1 and CDR2 from the germline V gene are KGHDR and SFDVKD. The CDR3 is made up of 13 amino acids. CDR3 DNA sequence: TGTGCCACCAGTCGAGACGGGAACACTGAAGCTTTCTTT. This codes for CATSRDGNTEAFF.

This clonotype was found a few times. V is TRBV6-5 and J is TRBJ1-1; tentative D call: TRBD1 (5 bases). CDR3 length: 14 residues. V was clipped by 6 bases and J by 1 base, with 12 bases between them. Germline V lookup: CDR1 MNHEY, CDR2 SVGAGI. The CDR3 protein is CASSSGHTNTEAFF. DNA for the CDR3: TGTGCCAGCAGCTCCGGACATACGAACACTGAAGCTTTCTTT.

J is TRBJ1-2 and V is TRBV4-1; D not certain. Per germline, CDR1 MGHRA and CDR2 YSYEKL. Trimming left V 0 bases short and J 5 bases short, with 19 bases between. CDR3 length equals 17 residues. The CDR3 reads CASSQEPPAAGYYGYTF. Here the CDR3 DNA reads TGCGCCAGCAGCCAAGAACCTCCGGCGGCTGGATATTATGGCTACACCTTC.

This clonotype was observed a few times. V gene TRBV7-2 combines with J gene TRBJ2-7; no firm D call. The CDR3 length is 13 residues. Germline CDR1 SGHTA, CDR2 FQGNSA. With 3 bases removed from V and 6 bases from J, the gap between germline ends came to 12 bases. The DNA for the CDR3 is TGTGCCAGCAGCTTCCAAGGGAACCCCGAGCAGTACTTC. Protein product: CASSFQGNPEQYF.

In the case of this clonotype: Since a much larger clone is just one base distant, this may be a read error. The CDR3 sequence: CASRPGAGEDIQFF. CDR3 nucleotides: TGTGCCAGTAGACCGGGAGCGGGAGAGGACATTCAGTTCTTC. This chain uses TRBV7-2 with TRBJ2-1, with 8 bases identical to TRBD2. V lost 9 bases and J lost 13; bases outside the gene matches: 17. The CDR3 totals 14 residues. CDR1 and CDR2 from the germline V gene are SGHTA and FQGNSA.

With respect to this clonotype: A read error is possible here, since a much larger clone lies one base away. The genes are TRBV18 and TRBJ2-7; D might be TRBD2 (5 bases). The germline gives CDR1 KGHSH, CDR2 LQKENI. The CDR3 runs 16 residues. The CDR3 DNA reads TGTGCCAGCTCACCCCCCGTAGGCGGAGTCGGAGGCGAGCATTACTTC. Residues: CASSPPVGGVGGEHYF.

This clonotype was observed many times. This sequence joins TRBV6-5 and TRBJ2-2; 7 bases are shared with TRBD1. Germline loops: CDR1 MNHEY, CDR2 SVGAGI. V shed 0 bases, J shed 5 bases, and the junction held 12 bases outside the gene matches. This CDR3 region has 18 residues. CDR3 DNA sequence: TGTGCCAGCAGTTACTCAGGCATTACTACAGGGGTTACCGGGGAGCTGTTTTTT. It yields the protein CASSYSGITTGVTGELFF.

This clonotype was detected only a few times. This chain joins TRBV3-1 and TRBJ2-1; the match to TRBD2 covers 8 bases. CDR3 length: 14 residues. In germline, CDR1 is LGHDT, CDR2 YNNKEL (reference sequence). After removal of 2 bases from V and 9 bases from J, the junction contained 6 bases not matched to a gene. CDR3 nucleotide sequence: TGTGCCAGCAGCCAACGGCGGGAGGATACTGAGCAGTTCTTC. Residues: CASSQRREDTEQFF.

The table lists this clonotype with a few counts. The chain combines TRBV6-2 or TRBV6-3 with TRBJ2-7; 8 bases are a match to TRBD2. The CDR3 length is 14 residues. Germline V gives CDR1 MNHEY, CDR2 SVGEGT. V was clipped by 2 bases and J by 0 bases; unmatched bases: 0. The CDR3, as DNA: TGTGCCAGCAGTTACCGGGGGGGCTCCTACGAGCAGTACTTC. This encodes CASSYRGGSYEQYF.

This CDR3 is CASSDGPADEKLFF. CDR3 nucleotides: TGTGCCAGCAGCGACGGTCCGGCGGATGAAAAACTGTTTTTT. V usage is TRBV11-3 and J usage is TRBJ1-4; D gene unclear. Trimming left V 5 bases short and J 6 bases short, with 13 bases between. CDR3 size: 14 residues. Germline CDR1 is SGHNT and CDR2 is YENEEA.